These 30 T cell receptor beta chains were all obtained from the same sample, sequenced in a study of siplizumab effects on memory and regulatory T cells. TCRdb's copy holds only in-frame clones and misses some; the assay was immunoSEQ multiplex PCR. The data contain about 87,000 clones, 75% to 90% of them seen just once; the ten biggest clones take up roughly 15%. The specimen was CD4+ T cells sorted from blood. Receptor source: a human donor in good health.

The rearrangement joins TRBV6-1 to TRBJ2-1; no firm D call. The germline CDR1 and CDR2 sequences are MNHNS and SASEGT. Between the trimmed V and J ends, which lost 4 bases and 7 bases, there was a span of 5 bases. This CDR3 spans 11 amino acids. In DNA, the CDR3 is TGTGCCAGCAGTGTACTAAATGAGCAGTTCTTC. Translation gives CASSVLNEQFF.

The gene calls are TRBV7-3 and TRBJ2-2, with 9 nucleotides matching TRBD2. The J segment lost 4 bases and the V segment lost 0 bases, leaving 3 bases of the junction unmatched. The CDR3 spans 16 residues. Per germline, CDR1 SGHTA and CDR2 FQGTGA. This CDR3 is CASSLTAGGITGELFF. In DNA, the CDR3 is TGTGCCAGCAGCTTAACTGCGGGAGGGATCACCGGGGAGCTGTTTTTT.

This chain links TRBV5-4 with TRBJ2-3; 8 bases align to TRBD2. The CDR3 spans 15 residues. The germline CDR1 and CDR2 sequences are SGHNT and YYREEE (reference sequence). J gave up 0 bases and V 5 bases, and 5 bases lay outside the gene matches. The CDR3: CASRLAALSTDTQYF. CDR3 in DNA: TGTGCCAGCAGACTAGCGGCCCTTAGCACAGATACGCAGTATTTT.

The V gene is TRBV6-4, the J gene TRBJ1-2, with D unresolved. Trimming stripped 5 bases from V and 1 base from J, with 8 bases between. The CDR3 is made up of 13 amino acids. The V gene's germline CDR1 is MRHNA and CDR2 SNTAGT. The DNA for the CDR3 is TGTGCCAGCAGTCCGGAGGGTAACTATGGCTACACCTTC. This gives the protein CASSPEGNYGYTF.

This chain connects TRBV13 to TRBJ2-3, with 10 bases identical to TRBD2. The CDR3 is 17 residues long. V dropped 3 bases and J dropped 5; count of bases not matched to a gene: 11. Germline CDR1 PRHDT, CDR2 FYEKMQ (reference sequence). CDR3 amino acids: CASSFLGQREGGDTQYF. As DNA, the CDR3 is TGTGCCAGCAGCTTCCTTGGACAGCGGGAGGGTGGAGATACGCAGTATTTT.

This sequence joins TRBV29-1 and TRBJ2-5; 10 bases line up with TRBD2. This CDR3 has 15 amino acids. Germline V gene sequence: CDR1 SQVTM, CDR2 ANQGSEA. J lost 5 bases, V lost 7 bases, and 13 bases had no gene match. CDR3 in amino acids: CSAALAGVIWETQYF. The CDR3 DNA reads as TGCAGCGCAGCGCTAGCGGGAGTGATCTGGGAGACCCAGTACTTC.

This clone has only one observation. The chain employs TRBV4-2 and TRBJ1-5; a possible D gene is TRBD1 (5 bases). The germline V and J ends were trimmed by 0 bases and 7 bases, with 16 bases remaining between them. The CDR3 length is 16 residues. Germline V lookup: CDR1 LGHNA, CDR2 YNFKEQ. The DNA of the CDR3 is TGTGCCAGCAGCCAAGACGAGGGGATCGACAGCCAGCCCCAGCATTTT. Its translation: CASSQDEGIDSQPQHF.

CDR3 DNA: TGTGCCAGCAGTTTCTGGGGGGACACTGAAGCTTTCTTT. Its translation: CASSFWGDTEAFF. This rearrangement joins TRBV27 to TRBJ1-1; possibly TRBD1 for D (5 bases). This CDR3 region has 13 residues. V lost 3 bases to trimming and J lost 3 bases, with 8 bases between them. Germline-derived CDR1 and CDR2 are MNHEY and SMNVEV (reference sequence).

The V and J genes are TRBV7-2 and TRBJ1-2; TRBD1 aligns across 12 bases. The CDR3 spans 15 residues. Germline trimming cut 5 bases from V and 8 bases from J; bases unmatched to any gene: 9. CDR1 is SGHTA and CDR2 is FQGNSA in the germline V gene. The CDR3 loop reads CASSPTGQGAGGYTF. CDR3 bases: TGTGCCAGCAGCCCAACGGGACAGGGGGCGGGAGGCTACACCTTC.

The CDR3 nucleotides are TGTGCCAGCAGTGAATCAGGGGTGGCTTTCTTT. Encoded protein: CASSESGVAFF. The genes are TRBV6-1 and TRBJ1-1; possibly TRBD1 for D (6 bases). Per germline, CDR1 MNHNS and CDR2 SASEGT. The CDR3 has 11 residues. The V gene lost 2 bases and the J gene lost 11 bases, with 9 bases spanning the gap.

As concerns this clone: At one end, the junction sequence differs from germline, possibly due to a read error. The chain links TRBV30 to TRBJ2-3; D is unresolved. Germline V lookup: CDR1 GTSNPN, CDR2 SVGIG (reference sequence). This CDR3 is 11 amino acids long. The CDR3 sequence is CAGQSRDTQYF. CDR3 nucleotide sequence: TGTGCCGGGCAAAGCAGAGATACGCAGTATTTT.

The chain uses TRBV11-3 and TRBJ2-7; possibly TRBD1 for D (5 bases). The CDR3 runs to 15 residues. Trimming took 5 bases from V and 4 from J, leaving 18 bases between them. Germline-derived CDR1 and CDR2 are SGHNT and YENEEA. CDR3 nucleotide sequence: TGTGCCAGCAGCCAGTATGGCAGGGAAATATACGAGCAGTACTTC. It encodes CASSQYGREIYEQYF. The complete variable domain, with remaining parts taken from reference TRBV11-3 and TRBJ2-7, reads EAGVVQSPRYKIIEKKQPVAFWCNPISGHNTLYWYLQNLGQGPELLIRYENEEAVDDSQLPKDRFSAERLKGVDSTLKIQPAELGDSAVYLCASSQYGREIYEQYFGPGTRLTVT.

The rearrangement uses TRBV2 and TRBJ1-2; no definite D call. Germline CDR1 SNHLY, CDR2 FYNNEI. This CDR3 region has 12 residues. Trimming took off 4 bases at V and 3 bases at J, with 6 bases between the two ends. The CDR3 spells CASSVLDYGYTF. CDR3 coding DNA: TGTGCCAGCAGTGTCCTTGACTATGGCTACACCTTC. The full variable domain, completed using reference TRBV2 and TRBJ1-2, is EPEVTQTPSHQVTQMGQEVILRCVPISNHLYFYWYRQILGQKVEFLVSFYNNEISEKSEIFDDQFSVERPDGSNFTLKIRSTKLEDSAMYFCASSVLDYGYTFGSGTRLTVV.

The genes are TRBV27 and TRBJ1-3; tentative D call: TRBD1 (5 bases). The V and J ends lost 6 bases and 0 bases respectively, with 9 bases between them. Germline loops: CDR1 MNHEY, CDR2 SMNVEV (reference sequence). The CDR3 spans 14 residues. DNA for the CDR3: TGTGCCAGCAGACTGGGACCCTCTGGAAACACCATATATTTT. It yields the protein CASRLGPSGNTIYF.

This clone was seen only a few times. This rearrangement joins TRBV7-3 to TRBJ2-1; either TRBD1 or TRBD2 may fit D (5 bases each). Germline lookup yields CDR1 SGHTA and CDR2 FQGTGA. The CDR3 is made up of 14 amino acids. Trimming took 6 bases from V and 7 from J, leaving 16 bases between them. The CDR3 reads CASRDGTGGNEQFF. CDR3 DNA sequence: TGTGCCAGCAGGGACGGGACGGGTGGGAATGAGCAGTTCTTC.

The chain couples TRBV6-5 to TRBJ1-4, with TRBD1 identical over 7 bases. Germline V lookup: CDR1 MNHEY, CDR2 SVGAGI. CDR3 length: 13 amino acids. After removal of 4 bases from V and 7 bases from J, the junction contained 3 bases not matched to a gene. CDR3 sequence reads: CASSLGGGEKLFF. Written as DNA, the CDR3 is TGTGCCAGCAGTTTAGGGGGCGGTGAAAAACTGTTTTTT.

The rearrangement uses TRBV18 and TRBJ2-1; 11 bases line up with TRBD2. V trimming: 2 bases; J trimming: 8 bases; junction bases outside the gene matches: 11. CDR1 is KGHSH and CDR2 is LQKENI in the germline V gene. CDR3 length equals 17 residues. The CDR3 sequence: CASSPRFTSGSTHEQFF. The CDR3, as DNA: TGTGCCAGCTCACCAAGGTTTACTAGCGGGAGTACCCATGAGCAGTTCTTC.

Only one count was recorded for this clone. This chain's CDR3 is CASSRSRERGYTF. CDR3 DNA: TGTGCCAGCAGCCGGAGCAGGGAAAGGGGCTACACCTTC. This chain links TRBV6-6 with TRBJ1-2, with D perhaps TRBD1 (5 bases). The CDR3 has 13 residues. V gave up 6 bases and J gave up 8 bases, with 16 bases separating them. CDR1 is MNHNY and CDR2 is SVGAGI in the germline V gene (reference sequence).

V usage is TRBV29-1 and J usage is TRBJ1-1, with a possible D match to TRBD1 (6 bases). CDR1 is SQVTM and CDR2 is ANQGSEA in the germline V gene. Trimming removed 4 bases from V and 0 bases from J, with 9 bases in between. This CDR3 has 13 amino acids. The CDR3 is CSVAGQMNTEAFF. The CDR3 DNA reads as TGCAGCGTTGCTGGACAGATGAACACTGAAGCTTTCTTT. The whole variable domain, filled in from reference TRBV29-1 and TRBJ1-1, reads SAVISQKPSRDICQRGTSLTIQCQVDSQVTMMFWYRQQPGQSLTLIATANQGSEATYESGFVIDKFPISRPNLTFSTLTVSNMSPEDSSIYLCSVAGQMNTEAFFGQGTRLTVV.

J is TRBJ1-3 and V is TRBV18; D is ambiguous. Germline loops: CDR1 KGHSH, CDR2 LQKENI. The CDR3 totals 14 residues. Trimming pared 2 bases from V and 0 bases from J, leaving 5 bases between. The CDR3 sequence: CASSPGGSGNTIYF. CDR3 DNA: TGTGCCAGCTCACCAGGAGGCTCTGGAAACACCATATATTTT.

The V and J genes are TRBV7-2 and TRBJ2-2; TRBD2 aligns across 8 bases. The germline V gene encodes CDR1 SGHTA and CDR2 FQGNSA. The V and J ends lost 0 bases and 7 bases, in that order; junction bases with no gene match: 10. The CDR3 totals 17 residues. Here the CDR3 reads CASSLALTGGPVGELFF. DNA for the CDR3: TGTGCCAGCAGCTTAGCCTTGACGGGAGGGCCAGTCGGGGAGCTGTTTTTT.

The chain combines TRBV5-1 with TRBJ2-4; 14 bases align to TRBD2. J lost 3 bases, V lost 4 bases, and 3 bases had no gene match. Germline V gives CDR1 SGHRS, CDR2 YFSETQ. This CDR3 spans 16 amino acids. The CDR3, as DNA: TGCGCCAGCAGCCCGGGACTAGCGGGAGACAAAAACATTCAGTACTTC. It translates to CASSPGLAGDKNIQYF.

The chain carries TRBV27 and TRBJ1-2, with D perhaps TRBD1 (6 bases). V shed 7 bases and J shed 3 bases, with 18 bases lying between them. The CDR3 loop spans 15 amino acids. The V gene's germline CDR1 is MNHEY and CDR2 SMNVEV (reference sequence). The CDR3 nucleotides read TGTGCCAGCAAAGAGGCAGGGGCGGTCGACTATGGCTACACCTTC. Translation: CASKEAGAVDYGYTF.

This rearrangement joins TRBV5-4 to TRBJ1-5, with D hard to call. The CDR3 is 12 amino acids. From germline, CDR1 is SGHNT and CDR2 YYREEE (reference sequence). Deletions cut 5 bases from V and 6 bases from J, with 9 bases between. The CDR3 DNA sequence: TGTGCCAGCAGTTCCGGCACTCAGCCCCAGCATTTT. It specifies CASSSGTQPQHF.

This clone has a single count. The chain joins TRBV7-8 to TRBJ2-7, with TRBD1 matching 10 bases. This CDR3 is built from 14 residues. Trimming took 4 bases from V and 5 from J; bases not matched to a gene: 5. CDR1 is SGHVS and CDR2 is FQNEAQ in the germline V gene. The CDR3 is CASSWGQGTDEQYF. CDR3 nucleotide sequence: TGTGCCAGCAGCTGGGGACAGGGGACGGACGAGCAGTACTTC. The complete variable domain, with remaining parts taken from reference TRBV7-8 and TRBJ2-7, reads GAGVSQSPRYKVAKRGQDVALRCDPISGHVSLFWYQQALGQGPEFLTYFQNEAQLDKSGLPSDRFFAERPEGSVSTLKIQRTQQEDSAVYLCASSWGQGTDEQYFGPGTRLTVT.

CDR3 bases: TGTGCCAGCAGTGAGTCGGTTAGCGGGAGGGCCCCCTACGAGCAGTACTTC. This gives the protein CASSESVSGRAPYEQYF. The chain has TRBV2 and TRBJ2-7; 11 bases agree with TRBD2. This CDR3 is built from 17 residues. CDR1 and CDR2 from the germline V gene are SNHLY and FYNNEI. The V segment lost 3 bases and the J segment 2 bases; nucleotides outside the gene matches: 9.

CDR3 coding DNA: TGTGCCAGCAGCTTGCAACAGGGGAGAGGCGAGCAGTACTTC. It codes for CASSLQQGRGEQYF. This rearrangement joins TRBV5-6 to TRBJ2-7, with TRBD1 identical over 7 bases. The V and J ends lost 1 base and 6 bases, in that order; junction bases with no gene match: 7. There are 14 residues in the CDR3. Germline CDR1 reads SGHDT; CDR2 reads YYEEEE.

V and J are TRBV11-3 and TRBJ2-1; TRBD1 aligns across 7 bases. CDR1 and CDR2 (germline): SGHNT, YENEEA. J gave up 5 bases and V 5 bases, and 6 bases lay outside the gene matches. The CDR3 sequence is 14 residues long. In DNA, the CDR3 is TGTGCCAGCAGCCCGGGACAGCCCAACAATGAGCAGTTCTTC. It yields the protein CASSPGQPNNEQFF.

This chain joins TRBV2 and TRBJ2-1; D call uncertain. Trimming removed 2 bases from V and 3 bases from J, with 11 bases in between. Germline V gives CDR1 SNHLY, CDR2 FYNNEI. The length of the CDR3 is 15 residues. The CDR3 region has the DNA TGTGCCAGCAGTGAATTTATAGCAAACTACAATGAGCAGTTCTTC. It codes for CASSEFIANYNEQFF.

V usage is TRBV29-1 and J usage is TRBJ2-3; the D is unclear. Germline-derived CDR1 and CDR2 are SQVTM and ANQGSEA. This CDR3 is built from 14 residues. Trimming took 1 base from V and 4 from J, leaving 12 bases between them. The CDR3, as DNA: TGCAGCGTTGAAGTCCGACGAGGCCCAGATACGCAGTATTTT. Protein: CSVEVRRGPDTQYF.